What follows describes a single T cell receptor beta chain. The specificity of this receptor is unknown. No qualities accompany the bases; no much larger clone lies one base away. This sample is part of a study of T cell responses to AZD1222 COVID-19 vaccine (dated by TCRdb to 2020 to 2022). Concerning the study at large: AZD1222 recipients given second doses at about 4 weeks or at about 12 weeks were pooled, since spike-specific TCR depth and breadth were not found to differ between the two schedules. TCR sequencing covered some 250 trial participants: 200 to 220 given two doses of AZD1222 and 26 given two doses of MenACWY control vaccine. Trial participants were enrolled by age into 18-55, 56-69 and 70-plus year subgroups, with 148, 28 and 57 TCR-sequenced participants respectively. General findings and caveats noted by the study authors: Participants were mostly white British, with more females than males. The authors suggested clonal diversity may have been underestimated. Vaccine-associated CD4 TCRs spanned the whole spike protein, with dominant responses in regions 160-218 and 743-854. Conclusions about previously exposed vaccinees are limited, since just six AZD1222 recipients were seropositive for SARS-CoV-2 at baseline. No day 14 peak-response samples were available, so repertoires were characterized only after the peak T cell response. Nearly half of unique spike-specific TCRs reportedly recognized epitopes outside regions mutated in the B.1.351 and B.1.1.7 variants. In the small 56-69-year group, the increase in depth fell short of significance, most likely because of low power. A significant rise in spike-specific TCR breadth and depth was observed after two AZD1222 doses relative to day 0 and relative to MenACWY recipients.

The CDR3 regions of human TCRbeta chains were analyzed by immunosequencing. The authors' analysis ran thus. TCRs in the repertoires were matched against a reference library of SARS-CoV-2-specific TCRs that had been generated with the MIRA antigen-specificity platform. Breadth was defined as the fraction of unique TCRs that were SARS-CoV-2-associated, and depth was defined as the fraction of total T cells that were SARS-CoV-2-associated. Using the MIRA data, each spike-specific TCR was assigned both to the spike region to which the TCR was reactive and to a CD4 or CD8 class. Log10-transformed breadth and depth values were compared by one-way ANOVA with Sidak's multiple comparisons tests. TCRdb mirrors the immuneACCESS table, restricted to in-frame sequences. Some clones are absent from its copies; in checked studies, under half trace to an unresolved V gene, and the reason for the others is unknown. Clone size and V and J calls were adopted from that table, with D and trimming inferred from the DNA. Present in this sample are fewer than 85,000 clones, over 85% of which were seen just once. The leading ten clones occupy approximately 4.2% of the sample.

Interpreted using the paper, the time point label stands for: baseline before first vaccination. Samples from vaccinated people were obtained from the UK trials COV001 and COV002, which included a single-blind randomized controlled phase 2/3 trial of AZD1222 (ChAdOx1 nCoV-19) in healthy adults. Trial participant PBMC samples were collected at day 0 and day 28 after the second dose for TCRbeta chain sequencing. The CDR1 and CDR2 encoded by the germline V gene (reference sequence) are SEHNR and FQNEAQ. Taken from cysteine to phenylalanine, the CDR3 has 15 residues. The CDR3 DNA has 45 bases and is translated from base 1. V loses 3 bases, J loses 1 base, and the germline ends lie 11 bases apart.

The sequence came from an adult in good health. The starting material was peripheral blood, obtained on day 0 of AZD1222 vaccination. The V and J genes are TRBV7-9 and TRBJ2-3; no confident D gene assignment can be made. The CDR3 reads CASSLNFMGTDTQYF. The DNA reads TGTGCCAGCAGCTTGAATTTTATGGGCACAGATACGCAGTATTTT.